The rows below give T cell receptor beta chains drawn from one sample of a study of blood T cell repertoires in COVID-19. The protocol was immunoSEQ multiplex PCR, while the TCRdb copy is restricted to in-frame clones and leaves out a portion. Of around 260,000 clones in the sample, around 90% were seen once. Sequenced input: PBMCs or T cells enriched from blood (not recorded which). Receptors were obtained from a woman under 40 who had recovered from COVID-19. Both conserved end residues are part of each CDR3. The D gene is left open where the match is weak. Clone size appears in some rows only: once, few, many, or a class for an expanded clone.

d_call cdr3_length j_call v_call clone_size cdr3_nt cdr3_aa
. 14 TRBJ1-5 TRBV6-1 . TGTGCCAGCAGTGATAGTCGGTACAATCAGCCCCAGCATTTT CASSDSRYNQPQHF
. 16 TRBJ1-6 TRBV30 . TGTGCCTGGAGTGTAATGTCGGGAATCTATAATTCACCCCTCCACTTT CAWSVMSGIYNSPLHF
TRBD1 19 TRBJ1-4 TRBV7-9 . TGTGCCAGCAGCTTAGTTTCCGGGACAGGAAGAAGTACTAATGAAAAACTGTTTTTT CASSLVSGTGRSTNEKLFF
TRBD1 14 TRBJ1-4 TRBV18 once TGTGCCAGCTCAGCACAGGGGGCCAATGAAAAACTGTTTTTT CASSAQGANEKLFF
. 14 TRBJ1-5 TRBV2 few TGTGCCAGCAGTGCAGGCCAGGGGACGCAGCCCCAGCATTTT CASSAGQGTQPQHF
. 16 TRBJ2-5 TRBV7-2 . TGTGCCAGCAGCTCCAGCTGGGCGGAGGGGATAGAGACCCAGTACTTC CASSSSWAEGIETQYF
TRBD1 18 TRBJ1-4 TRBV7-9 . TGTGCCAGCAGCCAGAGCTTCATCCGGGACAGGGGTTTCGGAAAACTGTTTTTT CASSQSFIRDRGFGKLFF
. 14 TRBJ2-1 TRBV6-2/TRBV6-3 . TGTGCCAGCAGCCCCGGGGGTGGGGACAATGAGCAGTTCTTC CASSPGGGDNEQFF
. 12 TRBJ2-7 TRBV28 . TGTGCCAGCCTGACTCCCCCCTACGAGCAGTACTTC CASLTPPYEQYF
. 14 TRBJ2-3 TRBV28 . TGTGCCAGCAGCCTCTCTAGCCGCACAGATACGCAGTATTTT CASSLSSRTDTQYF
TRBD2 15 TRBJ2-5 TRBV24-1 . TGTGCCACCAGTAAGACTAGCGGGAGGGGTGAGACCCAGTACTTC CATSKTSGRGETQYF
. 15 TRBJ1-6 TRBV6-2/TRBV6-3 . TGTGCCAGCAGTTACTCGACAGACGGGAATTCACCCCTCCACTTT CASSYSTDGNSPLHF
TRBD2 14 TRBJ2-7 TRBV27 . TGTGCCAGCAGTTTGCGGCGGGAGGGCTACGAGCAGTACTTC CASSLRREGYEQYF
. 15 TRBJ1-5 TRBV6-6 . TGTGTTACGAGGAAATCACGGGATACAAGCCAGCCCCAGCATTTT CVTRKSRDTSQPQHF
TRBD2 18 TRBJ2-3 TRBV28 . TGTGCCAGCAGTTCCGGGACTAGCGGGAGGGCAGGGACAGATACGCAGTATTTT CASSSGTSGRAGTDTQYF
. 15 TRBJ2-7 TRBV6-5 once TGTGCCAGCAGTAACTATCGGGAGAGCCCTACGGGGCAGTACTTC CASSNYRESPTGQYF
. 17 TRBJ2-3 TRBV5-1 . TGCGCCAGCAGCTTGGCGTCTCGGAGTGGCAACACAGATACGCAGTATTTT CASSLASRSGNTDTQYF
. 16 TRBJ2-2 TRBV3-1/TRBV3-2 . TGTGCCAGCAGCCAAGTGGCTACCTTCGGGGCCGGGGAGCTGTTTTTT CASSQVATFGAGELFF
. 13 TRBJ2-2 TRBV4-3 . TGCGCCAGCAGCCAAGACCCGGTAGGGGAGCTGTTTTTT CASSQDPVGELFF
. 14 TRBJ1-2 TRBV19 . TGTGCCAGTAGTATAGATCGGCGGAGGGCTGGCTACACCTTC CASSIDRRRAGYTF
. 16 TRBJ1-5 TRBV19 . TGTGCCAGTAGTATACTGGGCCGGGATAGCAATCAGCCCCAGCATTTT CASSILGRDSNQPQHF
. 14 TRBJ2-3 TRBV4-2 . TGTGCCAGCAGCCAAGAACGGGACACAGATACGCAGTATTTT CASSQERDTDTQYF
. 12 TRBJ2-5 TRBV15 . TGTGCCACCAGCAGAGCAGGGGAGACCCAGTACTTC CATSRAGETQYF
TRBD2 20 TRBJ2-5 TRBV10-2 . TGCGCCAGCAAGGGGTACGGCATATCTAAACGGGGACTAGCGGAAGAGACCCAGTACTTC CASKGYGISKRGLAEETQYF
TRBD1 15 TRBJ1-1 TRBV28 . TGTGCCAGCAGTCCACGACAGGGGCAGGGCACTGAAGCTTTCTTT CASSPRQGQGTEAFF
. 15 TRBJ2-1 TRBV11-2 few TGTGCCAGCAGCCCTGAAGTACCGCGGGGAGATGAGCAGTTCTTC CASSPEVPRGDEQFF
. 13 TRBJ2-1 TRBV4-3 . TGCGCCAGCAGCCAAAATCTAGGGGGTGAGCAGTTCTTC CASSQNLGGEQFF
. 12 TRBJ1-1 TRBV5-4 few TGTGCCAGCAGCTCGAGGGTAACTGAAGCTTTCTTT CASSSRVTEAFF
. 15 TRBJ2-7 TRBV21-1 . TGTGCCAGCAGCACCGAAAGGGACAGTGGTTACGAGCAGTACTTC CASSTERDSGYEQYF
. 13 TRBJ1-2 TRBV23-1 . TGCGCCAGCAGTCAAACAGGCTGCTATGGCTACACCTTC CASSQTGCYGYTF
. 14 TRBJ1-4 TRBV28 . TGTGCCAGCAGCTTTCCTTCAACTAATGAAAAACTGTTTTTT CASSFPSTNEKLFF
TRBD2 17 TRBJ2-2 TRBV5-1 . TGCGCCAGCAGCCCGACTAGCGGGAGGCCCAACACCGGGGAGCTGTTTTTT CASSPTSGRPNTGELFF
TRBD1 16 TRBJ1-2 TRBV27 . TGTGCCAGCAGTCCATTCAGGACAGGGGAGGACTATGGCTACACCTTC CASSPFRTGEDYGYTF
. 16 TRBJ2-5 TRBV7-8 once TGTGCCAGCAGCTTTTGGGGCAGGACTATCCAAGAGACCCAGTACTTC CASSFWGRTIQETQYF
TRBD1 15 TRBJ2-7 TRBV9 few TGTGCCAGCAGCTTCGGAGGGACAGGGGCCTACGAGCAGTACTTC CASSFGGTGAYEQYF
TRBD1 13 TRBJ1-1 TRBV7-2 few TGTGCCAGCAGCTTCTACAGGGGCACTGAAGCTTTCTTT CASSFYRGTEAFF
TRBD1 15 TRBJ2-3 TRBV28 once TGTGCCAGCAGTCCGGGGACAGCTAGCACAGATACGCAGTATTTT CASSPGTASTDTQYF
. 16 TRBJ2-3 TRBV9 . TGTGCCAGCAGCGTAGCTGGACAGACTAGCACAGATACGCAGTATTTT CASSVAGQTSTDTQYF
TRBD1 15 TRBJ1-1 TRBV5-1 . TGCGCCAGCAGCTTGCGCGGACAGGGGGACACTGAAGCTTTCTTT CASSLRGQGDTEAFF
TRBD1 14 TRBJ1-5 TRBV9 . TGTGCCAGCAGCGTAACAGGGGTGGGACAGCCCCAGCATTTT CASSVTGVGQPQHF
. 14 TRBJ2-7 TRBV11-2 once TGTGCCAGCAGCCCCGGGTTCCGAGCCTACGAGCAGTACTTC CASSPGFRAYEQYF
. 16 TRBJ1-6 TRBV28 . TGTGCCAGCAGTTTCCCTCAAGGAGGGACTAATTCACCCCTCCACTTT CASSFPQGGTNSPLHF
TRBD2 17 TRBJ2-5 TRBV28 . TGTGCCAGCAGCCAGTGGAAAAAAAGCGGGAGGCAAGAGACCCAGTACTTC CASSQWKKSGRQETQYF
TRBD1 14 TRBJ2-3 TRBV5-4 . TGTGCCAGCAGCCCAGGACAGGGTTCAGATACGCAGTATTTT CASSPGQGSDTQYF
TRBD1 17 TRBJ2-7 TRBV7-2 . TGTGCCAGCAGCTTATTTAGGACAGGCCGACAGCCCTACGAGCAGTACTTC CASSLFRTGRQPYEQYF
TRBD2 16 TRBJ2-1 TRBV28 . TGTGCCAGCAACTTATTCGGGACTAGCGGGAGAAATGAGCAGTTCTTC CASNLFGTSGRNEQFF